This T cell receptor (beta chain) stems from a study of T cells in Graves' hyperthyroidism and ophthalmopathy. Trimming cost V 5 bases and J 7 bases; bases outside gene matches: 17. The CDR3 contains 17 residues. Germline CDR1 SGHRS, CDR2 YFSETQ. At least ten counts were recorded for this clonotype. TCR beta CDR3 regions were amplified from RNA. With the HTBI primer set, the TCR CDR3 went through a first round of RT-PCR. One entry per CDR3 protein results from TCRdb running MiXCR on the multiplex PCR reads. The table includes 550,000 to 650,000 distinct CDR3 sequences, approximately 15% detected once. The receptor was derived from a woman aged 40 to 49 with Graves' hyperthyroidism. This rearrangement joins TRBV5-1 to TRBJ2-2; 7 positions agree with TRBD2. The sequenced material came from blood. CDR3 in amino acids: CASSLMTGLGVNGELFF. In DNA, the CDR3 is TGCGCCAGCAGTCTCATGACTGGACTAGGGGTAAACGGGGAGCTGTTTTTT.